Below, 24 T cell receptor beta chains from the same sample are listed, as sequenced in a study of blood T cell repertoires in COVID-19. TCRdb keeps only in-frame clones here, not all; method: immunoSEQ multiplex PCR. Seen here are roughly 70,000 clones, roughly 72% observed once, and the top ten hold 15%. Source material: peripheral blood. These receptors originate from a man aged 60 to 75 with COVID-19, enrolled during active disease.

This clone was recorded a few times. The chain uses TRBV4-1 and TRBJ2-3; no reliable D call. CDR1 MGHRA and CDR2 YSYEKL come from the germline V gene. V lost 5 bases to trimming and J lost 4 bases, with 7 bases between them. The CDR3 extends over 12 amino acids. The CDR3 reads CASSSSSDTQYF. Written as DNA, the CDR3 is TGCGCCAGCAGCTCTAGTTCAGATACGCAGTATTTT.

The gene calls are TRBV3-1 (or the pseudogene TRBV3-2) and TRBJ1-1; 7 nucleotides agree with TRBD1. Germline V gives CDR1 LGHDT, CDR2 YNNKEL (reference sequence). The trim removed 4 bases at V and 1 base at J, leaving 3 bases unmatched. This CDR3 has 14 amino acids. The CDR3 region is CASSPWTGNTEAFF. The CDR3 region has the DNA TGTGCCAGCAGCCCATGGACAGGGAACACTGAAGCTTTCTTT.

CDR3 protein: CATSRDGTEETQYF. CDR3 coding DNA: TGTGCCACCAGCAGAGATGGGACAGAAGAGACCCAGTACTTC. This chain uses TRBV15 with TRBJ2-5, with TRBD1 matching 7 bases. From germline, CDR1 is LNHNV and CDR2 YYDKDF (reference sequence). CDR3 length: 14 amino acids. V trimming: 0 bases; J trimming: 3 bases; junction bases outside the gene matches: 1.

This chain joins TRBV19 and TRBJ1-5; weak D call: TRBD1 (5 bases). V was shortened by 10 bases and J by 6 bases, with 13 bases between the two germline ends. The germline gives CDR1 LNHDA, CDR2 SQIVND (reference sequence). The CDR3 consists of 12 residues. DNA for the CDR3: TGTGCCACCTCAGGGATGGGTCAGCCCCAGCATTTT. This codes for CATSGMGQPQHF.

This rearrangement joins TRBV24-1 to TRBJ2-5; possible D gene TRBD2, 5 bases. V shed 9 bases and J shed 4 bases, with 14 bases lying between them. This CDR3 has 13 amino acids. Looked up from germline, CDR1 is KGHDR and CDR2 is SFDVKD. The CDR3 spells CATPSGVPETQYF. For the CDR3, the DNA is TGTGCCACCCCTTCCGGGGTACCAGAGACCCAGTACTTC.

The chain has TRBV7-9 and TRBJ2-2; 14 positions agree with TRBD2. Trimming removed 5 bases from V and 5 bases from J; junction bases left unmatched: 4. This CDR3 is 16 amino acids long. CDR1 and CDR2 from the germline V gene are SEHNR and FQNEAQ (reference sequence). The CDR3 sequence is CASSARLAGGTGELFF. The DNA for the CDR3 is TGTGCCAGCAGCGCCCGACTAGCGGGGGGGACCGGGGAGCTGTTTTTT. Full variable domain (rest looked up from reference TRBV7-9 and TRBJ2-2): DTGVSQNPRHKITKRGQNVTFRCDPISEHNRLYWYRQTLGQGPEFLTYFQNEAQLEKSRLLSDRFSAERPKGSFSTLEIQRTEQGDSAMYLCASSARLAGGTGELFFGEGSRLTVL.

This clone has a single count. The chain combines TRBV23-1 with TRBJ1-3, with a weak D call TRBD1 (6 bases). TRBV23-1 is noted as an ORF with a role that remains uncertain. The CDR3 consists of 16 residues. Between the trimmed V and J ends, which lost 4 bases and 3 bases, there was a span of 16 bases. The CDR3 protein is CASSLPGEGFGNTIYF. The CDR3 bases are TGCGCCAGCAGTCTCCCAGGGGAGGGGTTTGGAAACACCATATATTTT.

The chain joins TRBV7-9 to TRBJ2-7; 14 nucleotides agree with TRBD2. The germline gives CDR1 SEHNR, CDR2 FQNEAQ (reference sequence). CDR3 length: 15 amino acids. V dropped 3 bases and J dropped 7; count of bases not matched to a gene: 5. CDR3 residues: CASSLTSGRAGEQYF. CDR3 nucleotides: TGTGCCAGCAGCTTGACTAGCGGGAGGGCCGGGGAGCAGTACTTC.

J is TRBJ1-2 and V is TRBV28; a possible D gene is TRBD1 (6 bases). Between the trimmed V and J ends, which lost 6 bases and 2 bases, there was a span of 10 bases. Germline loops: CDR1 MDHEN, CDR2 SYDVKM. This CDR3 has 13 amino acids. The CDR3 nucleotides read TGTGCCAGCAGGGTTGGACAGAACTATGGCTACACCTTC. It translates to CASRVGQNYGYTF.

The sample holds one count of this clone. The chain joins TRBV14 to TRBJ1-4; no firm D call. Germline CDR1 is SGHDN and CDR2 is FVKESK. V dropped 4 bases and J dropped 5 bases, with 17 bases sitting between them. The length of the CDR3 is 16 residues. The CDR3 DNA is TGTGCCAGCAGCCGCCGTTCGTCGGGGTTAAATGAAAAACTGTTTTTT. Residues: CASSRRSSGLNEKLFF.

The rearrangement links TRBV29-1 to TRBJ2-1; the match to TRBD2 covers 7 bases. Germline CDR1 reads SQVTM; CDR2 reads ANQGSEA. The CDR3 is made up of 13 amino acids. After removal of 6 bases from V and 3 bases from J, the junction contained 5 bases not matched to a gene. This CDR3 is CSVRGDHYNEQFF. The CDR3 nucleotides read TGCAGCGTCCGGGGGGACCACTACAATGAGCAGTTCTTC.

The chain links TRBV28 to TRBJ1-1; a weak D match, TRBD1 (6 bases). The germline V gene has CDR1 MDHEN and CDR2 SYDVKM. This CDR3 is 13 amino acids long. The V and J ends lost 10 bases and 5 bases respectively, with 17 bases between them. CDR3 sequence reads: CATSSWGQTEAFF. The CDR3, as DNA: TGTGCCACCTCAAGTTGGGGGCAAACTGAAGCTTTCTTT.

The chain employs TRBV6-5 and TRBJ1-1; 8 bases fit TRBD1. V lost 7 bases, J lost 1 base, and 8 bases stayed unmatched. Germline CDR1 is MNHEY and CDR2 is SVGAGI. The CDR3 contains 15 residues. The CDR3 nucleotides read TGTGCCAGCATCCCGCCGGACAGGGCGAACACTGAAGCTTTCTTT. Its translation: CASIPPDRANTEAFF.

The chain recombines TRBV9 with TRBJ2-3; D is undetermined. V was trimmed by 1 base and J by 0 bases, leaving 6 bases between them. This CDR3 is 14 amino acids long. Germline CDR1 is SGDLS and CDR2 is YYNGEE. CDR3 protein: CASSVLPSTDTQYF. The CDR3 nucleotides read TGTGCCAGCAGCGTACTACCTAGCACAGATACGCAGTATTTT.

This sequence joins TRBV24-1 and TRBJ1-1, with D possibly being TRBD1 (6 bases). V was clipped by 10 bases and J by 3 bases, with 23 bases between them. CDR1 is KGHDR and CDR2 is SFDVKD in the germline V gene. The CDR3 loop spans 16 amino acids. This CDR3 is CATTRTVRVGDTEAFF. The CDR3 DNA is TGTGCCACTACTCGGACAGTTCGGGTCGGGGACACTGAAGCTTTCTTT.

The chain carries TRBV2 and TRBJ2-5, with 14 bases identical to TRBD2. This CDR3 region has 16 residues. The germline V gene has CDR1 SNHLY and CDR2 FYNNEI. The V segment lost 4 bases and the J segment 5 bases; nucleotides outside the gene matches: 6. CDR3 bases: TGTGCCAGCAGTGGGGGACTAGCGGGAGAGGGTGAGACCCAGTACTTC. Translation gives CASSGGLAGEGETQYF.

This clone occurred a few times. The chain joins TRBV6-6 to TRBJ1-5, with a possible D match to TRBD1 (6 bases). Between the trimmed V and J ends, which lost 6 bases and 5 bases, there was a span of 17 bases. Germline V lookup: CDR1 MNHNY, CDR2 SVGAGI (reference sequence). The CDR3 sequence is 15 residues long. The CDR3 is CASSPRGTGYQPQHF. CDR3 nucleotide sequence: TGTGCCAGCAGCCCGAGGGGGACGGGCTATCAGCCCCAGCATTTT.

The chain employs TRBV5-1 and TRBJ2-5; 10 bases match TRBD2. This CDR3 region has 15 residues. Germline V gives CDR1 SGHRS, CDR2 YFSETQ. Germline trimming cut 4 bases from V and 5 bases from J; bases unmatched to any gene: 8. This CDR3 is CASSRSGRTSETQYF. The CDR3 DNA reads as TGCGCCAGCAGCCGTAGCGGGAGGACGTCGGAGACCCAGTACTTC.

The chain carries TRBV5-4 and TRBJ1-1; no reliable D call. The CDR3 extends over 14 amino acids. CDR1 is SGHNT, CDR2 YYREEE, per germline (reference sequence). Trimming took off 4 bases at V and 3 bases at J, with 13 bases between the two ends. This CDR3 is CASSREVGDTEAFF. The CDR3, as DNA: TGTGCCAGCAGCCGGGAGGTCGGGGACACTGAAGCTTTCTTT.

The genes are TRBV10-3 and TRBJ2-5; D possibly corresponds to TRBD1 (5 bases). The CDR3 is 14 amino acids. The V end lost 4 bases, the J end lost 4 bases, and 13 bases lay between the germline ends. From germline, CDR1 is ENHRY and CDR2 SYGVKD. The CDR3 DNA is TGTGCCATCAGTGGGGGCTATACTGGAGAGACCCAGTACTTC. This sequence encodes CAISGGYTGETQYF.

This sequence joins TRBV5-1 and TRBJ2-1; TRBD2 matches at 13 bases. Germline trimming cut 4 bases from V and 6 bases from J; bases unmatched to any gene: 4. The CDR3 runs 15 residues. CDR1 is SGHRS, CDR2 YFSETQ, per germline. The CDR3 bases are TGCGCCAGCAGCCGAACTAGCGGGGGGGCCAATGAGCAGTTCTTC. Translation: CASSRTSGGANEQFF.

The gene calls are TRBV24-1 and TRBJ1-5; D is undetermined. The CDR3 has 13 residues. Trimming removed 5 bases at V and 1 base at J, with 5 bases between. In germline, CDR1 is KGHDR, CDR2 SFDVKD. The CDR3: CATSAQSNQPQHF. Here the CDR3 DNA reads TGTGCCACCAGTGCACAGAGCAATCAGCCCCAGCATTTT.

The rearrangement joins TRBV6-1 to TRBJ1-1, with D uncertain. CDR3 length: 15 amino acids. V lost 0 bases and J 6 bases, leaving 14 bases between the germline ends. Germline CDR1 is MNHNS and CDR2 is SASEGT. The CDR3 here is CASSEAPLPSAEAFF. CDR3 DNA sequence: TGTGCCAGCAGTGAAGCGCCTCTCCCCAGCGCTGAAGCTTTCTTT.

This clone was found a few times. CDR3 nucleotide sequence: TGTGCCAGTATTGCGAGGGGGACAGGGGAAAAAGAAGCTTTCTTT. This codes for CASIARGTGEKEAFF. The gene calls are TRBV19 and TRBJ1-1, with 10 positions matching TRBD1. This CDR3 spans 15 amino acids. V lost 7 bases, J lost 8 bases, and 13 bases stayed unmatched. In germline, CDR1 is LNHDA, CDR2 SQIVND (reference sequence). Drawing the rest from reference TRBV19 and TRBJ1-1, the complete variable domain is DGGITQSPKYLFRKEGQNVTLSCEQNLNHDAMYWYRQDPGQGLRLIYYSQIVNDFQKGDIAEGYSVSREKKESFPLTVTSAQKNPTAFYLCASIARGTGEKEAFFGQGTRLTVV.